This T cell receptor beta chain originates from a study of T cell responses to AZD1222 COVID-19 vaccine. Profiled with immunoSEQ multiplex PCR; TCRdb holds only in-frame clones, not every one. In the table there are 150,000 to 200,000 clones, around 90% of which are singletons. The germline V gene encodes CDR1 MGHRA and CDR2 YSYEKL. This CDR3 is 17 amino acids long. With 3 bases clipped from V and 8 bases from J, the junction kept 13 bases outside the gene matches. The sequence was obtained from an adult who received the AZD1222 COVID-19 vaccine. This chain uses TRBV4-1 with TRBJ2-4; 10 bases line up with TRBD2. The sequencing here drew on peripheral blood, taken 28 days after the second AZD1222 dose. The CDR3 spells CASSQPLSGRARDIQYF. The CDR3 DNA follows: TGCGCCAGCAGCCAGCCTCTAAGCGGGAGGGCCCGGGACATTCAGTACTTC.